This T cell receptor beta chain stems from a study of blood T cell repertoires in COVID-19. Study information: The cDNA or gDNA used as material had been derived from T cells, B-cell-depleted T cells, or PBMCs.

Method: immunoSEQ multiplex PCR; TCRdb's copy keeps in-frame clones and lacks some. This sample has 300,000 or so clones; roughly 92% occur once, and the top ten carry over 2%. The V segment lost 4 bases and the J segment 7 bases; nucleotides outside the gene matches: 6. This CDR3 contains 15 residues. Germline values: CDR1 SGHNT, CDR2 YYREEE (reference sequence). It was during active infection that Seattle patients were enrolled and then longitudinally followed. The sample was peripheral blood. V and J are TRBV5-4 and TRBJ1-6; 9 nucleotides line up with TRBD1. This TCR was recovered from a young woman with COVID-19, enrolled during active disease. The DNA of the CDR3 is TGTGCCAGCAGCCAGGACAGGGGCTCGAATTCACCCCTCCACTTT. Translating it yields CASSQDRGSNSPLHF.